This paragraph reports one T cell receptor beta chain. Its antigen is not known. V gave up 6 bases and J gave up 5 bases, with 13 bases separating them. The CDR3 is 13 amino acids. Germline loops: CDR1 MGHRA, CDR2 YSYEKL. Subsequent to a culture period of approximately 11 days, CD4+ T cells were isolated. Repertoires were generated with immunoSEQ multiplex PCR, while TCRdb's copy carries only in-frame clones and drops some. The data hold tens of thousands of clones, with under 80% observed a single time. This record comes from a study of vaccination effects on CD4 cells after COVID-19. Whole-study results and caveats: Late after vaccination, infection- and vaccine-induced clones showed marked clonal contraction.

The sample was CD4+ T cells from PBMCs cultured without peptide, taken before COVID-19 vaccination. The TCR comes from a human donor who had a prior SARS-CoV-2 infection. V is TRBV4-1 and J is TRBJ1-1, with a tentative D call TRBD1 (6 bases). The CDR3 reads CASRGGLETEAFF. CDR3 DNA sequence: TGCGCCAGCAGGGGGGGGCTGGAAACTGAAGCTTTCTTT.